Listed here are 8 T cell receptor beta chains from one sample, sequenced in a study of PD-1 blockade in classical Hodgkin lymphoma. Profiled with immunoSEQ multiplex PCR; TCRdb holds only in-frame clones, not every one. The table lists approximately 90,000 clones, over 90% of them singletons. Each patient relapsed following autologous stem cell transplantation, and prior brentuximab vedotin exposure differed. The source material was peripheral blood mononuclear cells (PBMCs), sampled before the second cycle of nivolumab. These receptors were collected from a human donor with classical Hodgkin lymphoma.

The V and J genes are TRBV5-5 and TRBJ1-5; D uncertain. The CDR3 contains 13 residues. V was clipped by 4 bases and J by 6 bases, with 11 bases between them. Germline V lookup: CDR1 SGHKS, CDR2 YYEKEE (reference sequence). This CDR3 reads CASSARVLQPQHF. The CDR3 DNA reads TGTGCCAGCAGCGCCCGGGTTCTTCAGCCCCAGCATTTT.

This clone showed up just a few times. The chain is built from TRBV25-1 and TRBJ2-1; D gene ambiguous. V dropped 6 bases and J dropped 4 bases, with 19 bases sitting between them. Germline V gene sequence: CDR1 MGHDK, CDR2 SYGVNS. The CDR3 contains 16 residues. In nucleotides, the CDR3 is TGTGCCAGCAGAACGAGGTACAATGGAAATTACAATGAGCAGTTCTTC. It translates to CASRTRYNGNYNEQFF.

CDR3 bases: TGTGCCAGCAGCTCTACTCGCGCGGACAGGGGGCGGGTAAATGAGCAGTTCTTC. Its protein is CASSSTRADRGRVNEQFF. This sequence joins TRBV11-2 and TRBJ2-1, with 11 positions matching TRBD1. J gave up 7 bases and V 4 bases, and 15 bases lay outside the gene matches. The CDR3 runs 18 residues. Germline V lookup: CDR1 SGHAT, CDR2 FQNNGV. Full variable domain (missing parts from reference TRBV11-2 and TRBJ2-1): EAGVAQSPRYKIIEKRQSVAFWCNPISGHATLYWYQQILGQGPKLLIQFQNNGVVDDSQLPKDRFSAERLKGVDSTLKIQPAKLEDSAVYLCASSSTRADRGRVNEQFFGPGTRLTVL.

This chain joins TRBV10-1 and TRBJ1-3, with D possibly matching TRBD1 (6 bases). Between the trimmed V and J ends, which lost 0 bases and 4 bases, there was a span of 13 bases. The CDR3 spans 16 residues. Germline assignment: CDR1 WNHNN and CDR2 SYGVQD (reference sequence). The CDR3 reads CASSESSGAAGNTIYF. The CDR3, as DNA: TGCGCCAGCAGTGAGTCGTCAGGGGCTGCGGGAAACACCATATATTTT.

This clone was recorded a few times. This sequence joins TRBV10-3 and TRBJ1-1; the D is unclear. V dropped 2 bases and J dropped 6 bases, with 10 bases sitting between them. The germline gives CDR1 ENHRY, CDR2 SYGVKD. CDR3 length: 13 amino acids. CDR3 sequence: CAISEPLDAEAFF. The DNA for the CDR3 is TGTGCCATCAGTGAGCCCCTAGACGCTGAAGCTTTCTTT.

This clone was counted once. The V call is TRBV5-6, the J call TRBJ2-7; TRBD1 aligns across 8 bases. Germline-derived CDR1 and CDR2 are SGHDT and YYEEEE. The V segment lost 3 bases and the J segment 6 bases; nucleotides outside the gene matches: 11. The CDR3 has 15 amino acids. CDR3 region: CASSWAGAGGSEQYF. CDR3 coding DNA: TGTGCCAGCAGCTGGGCCGGGGCAGGGGGCAGCGAGCAGTACTTC.

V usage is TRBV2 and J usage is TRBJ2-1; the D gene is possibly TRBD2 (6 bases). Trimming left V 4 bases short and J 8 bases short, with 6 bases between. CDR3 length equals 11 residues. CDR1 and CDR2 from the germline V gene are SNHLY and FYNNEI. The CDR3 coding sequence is TGTGCCAGCAGTGCGGGAGATGAGCAGTTCTTC. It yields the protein CASSAGDEQFF.

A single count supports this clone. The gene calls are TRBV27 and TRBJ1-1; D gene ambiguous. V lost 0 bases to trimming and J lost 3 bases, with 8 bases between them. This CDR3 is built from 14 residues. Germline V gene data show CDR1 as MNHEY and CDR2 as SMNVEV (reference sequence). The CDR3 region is CASSLSMGYTEAFF. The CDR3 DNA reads TGTGCCAGCAGTTTATCGATGGGGTACACTGAAGCTTTCTTT.